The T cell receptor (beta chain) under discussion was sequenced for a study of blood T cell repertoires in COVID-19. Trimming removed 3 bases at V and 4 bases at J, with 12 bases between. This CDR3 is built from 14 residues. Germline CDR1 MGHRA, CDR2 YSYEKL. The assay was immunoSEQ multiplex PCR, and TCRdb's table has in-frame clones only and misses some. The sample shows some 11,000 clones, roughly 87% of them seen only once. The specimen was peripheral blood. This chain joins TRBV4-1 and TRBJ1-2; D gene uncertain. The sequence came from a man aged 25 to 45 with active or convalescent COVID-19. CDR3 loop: CASSQSKEAYGYTF. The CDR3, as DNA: TGCGCCAGCAGCCAGTCGAAGGAGGCCTATGGCTACACCTTC.